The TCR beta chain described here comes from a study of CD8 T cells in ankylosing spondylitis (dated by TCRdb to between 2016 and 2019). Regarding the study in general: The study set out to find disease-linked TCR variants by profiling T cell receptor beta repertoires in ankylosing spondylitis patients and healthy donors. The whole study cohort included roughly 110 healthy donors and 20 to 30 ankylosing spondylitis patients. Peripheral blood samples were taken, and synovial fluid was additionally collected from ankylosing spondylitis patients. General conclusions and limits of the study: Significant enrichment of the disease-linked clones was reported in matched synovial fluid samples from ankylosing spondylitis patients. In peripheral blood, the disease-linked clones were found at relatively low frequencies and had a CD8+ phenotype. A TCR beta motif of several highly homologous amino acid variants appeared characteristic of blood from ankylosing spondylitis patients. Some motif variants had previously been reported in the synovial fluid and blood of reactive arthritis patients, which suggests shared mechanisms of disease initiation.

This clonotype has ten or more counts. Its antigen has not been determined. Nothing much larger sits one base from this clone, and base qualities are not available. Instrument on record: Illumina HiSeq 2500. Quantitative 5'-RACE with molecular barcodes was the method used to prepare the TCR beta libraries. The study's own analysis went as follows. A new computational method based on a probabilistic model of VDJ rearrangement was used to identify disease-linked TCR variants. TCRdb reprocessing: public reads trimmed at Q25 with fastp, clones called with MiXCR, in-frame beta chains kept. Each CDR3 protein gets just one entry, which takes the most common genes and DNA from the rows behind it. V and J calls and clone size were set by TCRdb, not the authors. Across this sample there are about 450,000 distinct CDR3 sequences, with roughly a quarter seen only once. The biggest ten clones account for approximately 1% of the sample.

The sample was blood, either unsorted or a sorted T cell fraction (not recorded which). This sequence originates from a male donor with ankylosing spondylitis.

Here is the DNA: TGTGCCAGCAGTATGACAGGGTCGGACGGTGAGCAGTTCTTC. This gives the protein CASSMTGSDGEQFF. This sequence uses TRBV12-3 or TRBV12-4 and TRBJ2-1; TRBD1 aligns with 7 central bases. V is pruned by 5 bases and J by 9 bases, leaving 10 bases of the junction without a gene match. The CDR3 numbers 14 residues from cysteine through phenylalanine. Left in the record is the CDR3 DNA by itself, 42 bases read in frame from the first base.